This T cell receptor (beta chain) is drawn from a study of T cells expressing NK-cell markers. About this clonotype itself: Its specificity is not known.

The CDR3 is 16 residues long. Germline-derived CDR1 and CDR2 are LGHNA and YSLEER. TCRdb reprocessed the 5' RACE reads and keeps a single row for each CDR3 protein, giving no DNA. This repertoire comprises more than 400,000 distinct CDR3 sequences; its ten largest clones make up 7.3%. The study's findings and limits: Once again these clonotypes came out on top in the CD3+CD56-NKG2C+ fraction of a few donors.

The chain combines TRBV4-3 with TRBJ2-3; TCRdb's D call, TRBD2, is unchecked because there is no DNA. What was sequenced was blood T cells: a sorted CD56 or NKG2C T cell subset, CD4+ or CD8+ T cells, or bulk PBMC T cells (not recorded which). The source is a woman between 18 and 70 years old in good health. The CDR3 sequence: CASSQDREGPRDTQYF.